This T cell receptor beta chain is from a study of T cells after yellow fever vaccination. V lost 4 bases to trimming and J lost 1 base, with 5 bases between them. The CDR3 runs to 13 residues. Germline CDR1 and CDR2: SNHLY and FYNNEI. TCRdb analysed the 5' RACE reads with MiXCR anew, one entry per CDR3 protein. The table lists fewer than 450,000 distinct CDR3 sequences, 11% of them singletons. The specimen was PBMCs, collected on the day of the first yellow fever vaccination. The clonotype originates from a man aged 18 to 30 who received the YFV17D yellow fever vaccine. The rearrangement uses TRBV2 and TRBJ1-3; D is unclear. The CDR3, as DNA: TGTGCCAGCAGTGCCGTTTCTGGAAACACCATATATTTT. It is translated as CASSAVSGNTIYF.